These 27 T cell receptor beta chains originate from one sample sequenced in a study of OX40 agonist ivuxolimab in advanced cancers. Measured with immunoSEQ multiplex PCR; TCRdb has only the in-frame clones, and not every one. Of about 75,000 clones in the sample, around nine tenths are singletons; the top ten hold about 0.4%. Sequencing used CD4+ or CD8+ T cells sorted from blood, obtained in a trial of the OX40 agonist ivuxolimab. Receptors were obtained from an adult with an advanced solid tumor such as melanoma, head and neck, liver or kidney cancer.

This chain's CDR3 is CASSSKTGEETQYF. Here the CDR3 DNA reads TGTGCCAGCAGCTCCAAGACCGGGGAAGAGACCCAGTACTTC. This chain connects TRBV7-2 to TRBJ2-5; a weak D match, TRBD2 (5 bases). Trimming cost V 4 bases and J 3 bases, with 12 bases left between them. The germline gives CDR1 SGHTA, CDR2 FQGNSA. The CDR3 is 14 residues long.

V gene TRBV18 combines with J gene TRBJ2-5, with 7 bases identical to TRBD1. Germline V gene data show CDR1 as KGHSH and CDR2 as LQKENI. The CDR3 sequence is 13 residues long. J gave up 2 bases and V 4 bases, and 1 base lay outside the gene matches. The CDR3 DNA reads TGTGCCAGCTCACGGGACAGACAAGAGACCCAGTACTTC. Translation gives CASSRDRQETQYF.

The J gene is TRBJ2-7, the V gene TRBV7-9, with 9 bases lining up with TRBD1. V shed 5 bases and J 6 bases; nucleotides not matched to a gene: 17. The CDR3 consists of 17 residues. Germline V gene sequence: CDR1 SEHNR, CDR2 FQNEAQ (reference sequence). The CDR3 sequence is CASSPWGVGQGLAEQYF. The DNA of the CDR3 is TGTGCCAGCAGCCCGTGGGGTGTAGGACAGGGGTTGGCCGAGCAGTACTTC.

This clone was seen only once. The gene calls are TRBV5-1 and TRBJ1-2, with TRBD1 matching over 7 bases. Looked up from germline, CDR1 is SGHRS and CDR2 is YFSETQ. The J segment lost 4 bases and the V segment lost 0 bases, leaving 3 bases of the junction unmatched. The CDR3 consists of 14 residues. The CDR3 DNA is TGCGCCAGCAGCTTGGAGACAGGGACCTATGGCTACACCTTC. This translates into CASSLETGTYGYTF.

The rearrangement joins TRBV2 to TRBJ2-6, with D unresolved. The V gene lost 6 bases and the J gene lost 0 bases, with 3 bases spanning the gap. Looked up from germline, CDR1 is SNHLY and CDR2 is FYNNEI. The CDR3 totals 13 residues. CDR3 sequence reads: CASRGSGANVLTF. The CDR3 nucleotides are TGTGCCAGCAGGGGCTCTGGGGCCAACGTCCTGACTTTC. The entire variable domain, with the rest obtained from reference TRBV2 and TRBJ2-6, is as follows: EPEVTQTPSHQVTQMGQEVILRCVPISNHLYFYWYRQILGQKVEFLVSFYNNEISEKSEIFDDQFSVERPDGSNFTLKIRSTKLEDSAMYFCASRGSGANVLTFGAGSRLTVL.

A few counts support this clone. CDR3 residues: CASRRIEKLFF. In DNA, the CDR3 is TGTGCCAGCAGGCGAATCGAAAAACTGTTTTTT. V is TRBV28 and J is TRBJ1-4; D not resolved. This CDR3 comprises 11 residues. CDR1 MDHEN and CDR2 SYDVKM come from the germline V gene. Trimming removed 6 bases from V and 8 bases from J, with 7 bases in between.

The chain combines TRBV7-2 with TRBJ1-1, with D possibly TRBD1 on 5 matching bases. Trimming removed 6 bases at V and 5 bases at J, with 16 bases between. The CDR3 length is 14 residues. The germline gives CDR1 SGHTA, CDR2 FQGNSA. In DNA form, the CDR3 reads TGTGCCAGCAGACGAGACAGCTTAGATACTGAAGCTTTCTTT. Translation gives CASRRDSLDTEAFF.

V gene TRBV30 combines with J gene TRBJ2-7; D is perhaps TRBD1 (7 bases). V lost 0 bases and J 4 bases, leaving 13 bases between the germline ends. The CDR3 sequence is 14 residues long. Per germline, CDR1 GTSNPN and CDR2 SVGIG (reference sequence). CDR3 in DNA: TGTGCCTGGAGTGTTGGAGGGGGCGGGTACGAGCAGTACTTC. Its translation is CAWSVGGGGYEQYF.

In DNA, the CDR3 is TGTGCCAGCAGCCTCAGCGCCATCACCGGGGAGCTGTTTTTT. This gives the protein CASSLSAITGELFF. The V gene is TRBV7-9, the J gene TRBJ2-2, with D uncertain. V shed 5 bases and J shed 4 bases, with 11 bases lying between them. Germline V gene sequence: CDR1 SEHNR, CDR2 FQNEAQ (reference sequence). The CDR3 consists of 14 residues.

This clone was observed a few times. The CDR3 sequence is CSVEQEYMNTEAFF. The DNA of the CDR3 is TGCAGCGTGGAACAGGAGTACATGAACACTGAAGCTTTCTTT. The chain combines TRBV29-1 with TRBJ1-1, with a tentative D call TRBD1 (5 bases). V was clipped by 6 bases and J by 0 bases, with 14 bases between them. Germline CDR1 SQVTM, CDR2 ANQGSEA. The CDR3 runs 14 residues.

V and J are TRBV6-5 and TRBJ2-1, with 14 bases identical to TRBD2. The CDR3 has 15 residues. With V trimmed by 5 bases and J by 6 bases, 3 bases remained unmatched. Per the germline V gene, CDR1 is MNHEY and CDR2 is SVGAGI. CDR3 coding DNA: TGTGCCAGCAGTGGACTAGCGGGAGGATCCAATGAGCAGTTCTTC. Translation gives CASSGLAGGSNEQFF.

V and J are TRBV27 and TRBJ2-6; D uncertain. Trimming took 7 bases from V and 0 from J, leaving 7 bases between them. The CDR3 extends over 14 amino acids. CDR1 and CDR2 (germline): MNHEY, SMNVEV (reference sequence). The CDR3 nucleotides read TGTGCCAGCACCTCGGGCTCTGGGGCCAACGTCCTGACTTTC. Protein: CASTSGSGANVLTF. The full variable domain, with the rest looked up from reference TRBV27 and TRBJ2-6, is EAQVTQNPRYLITVTGKKLTVTCSQNMNHEYMSWYRQDPGLGLRQIYYSMNVEVTDKGDVPEGYKVSRKEKRNFPLILESPSPNQTSLYFCASTSGSGANVLTFGAGSRLTVL.

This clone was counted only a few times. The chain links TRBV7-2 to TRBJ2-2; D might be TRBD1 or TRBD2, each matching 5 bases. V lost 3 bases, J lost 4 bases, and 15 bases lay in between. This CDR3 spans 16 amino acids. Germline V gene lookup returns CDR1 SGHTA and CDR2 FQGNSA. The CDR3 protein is CASSFGAAIVTGELFF. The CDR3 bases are TGTGCCAGCAGCTTCGGGGCCGCCATAGTCACCGGGGAGCTGTTTTTT.

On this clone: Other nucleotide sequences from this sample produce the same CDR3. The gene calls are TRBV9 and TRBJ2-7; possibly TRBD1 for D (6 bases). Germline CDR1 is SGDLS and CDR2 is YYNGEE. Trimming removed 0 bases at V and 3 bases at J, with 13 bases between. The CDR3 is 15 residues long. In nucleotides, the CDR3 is TGTGCCAGCAGCGTAGGCCAGGGGCTAGGCTACGAGCAGTACTTC. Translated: CASSVGQGLGYEQYF.

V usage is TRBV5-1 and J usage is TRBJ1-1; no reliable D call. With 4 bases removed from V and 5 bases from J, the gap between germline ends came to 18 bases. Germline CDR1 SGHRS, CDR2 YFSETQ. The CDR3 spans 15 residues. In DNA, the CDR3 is TGCGCCAGCAGCGGCGCGGGATTTGGGAATACTGAAGCTTTCTTT. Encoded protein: CASSGAGFGNTEAFF.

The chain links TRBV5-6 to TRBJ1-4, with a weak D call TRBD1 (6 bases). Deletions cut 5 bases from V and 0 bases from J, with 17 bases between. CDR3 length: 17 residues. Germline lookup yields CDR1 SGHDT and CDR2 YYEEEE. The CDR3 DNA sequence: TGTGCCAGCAGGTCGGGGGCAGGGTCCCCAACTAATGAAAAACTGTTTTTT. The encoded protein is CASRSGAGSPTNEKLFF. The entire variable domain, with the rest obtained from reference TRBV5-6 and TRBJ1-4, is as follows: DAGVTQSPTHLIKTRGQQVTLRCSPKSGHDTVSWYQQALGQGPQFIFQYYEEEERQRGNFPDRFSGHQFPNYSSELNVNALLLGDSALYLCASRSGAGSPTNEKLFFGSGTQLSVL.

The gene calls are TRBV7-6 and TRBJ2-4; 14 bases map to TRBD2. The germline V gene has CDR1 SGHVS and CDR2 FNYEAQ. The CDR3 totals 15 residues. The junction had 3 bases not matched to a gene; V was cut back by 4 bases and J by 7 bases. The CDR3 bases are TGTGCCAGCAGCTCTGGGACTAGCGGGAGCAACATTCAGTACTTC. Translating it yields CASSSGTSGSNIQYF.

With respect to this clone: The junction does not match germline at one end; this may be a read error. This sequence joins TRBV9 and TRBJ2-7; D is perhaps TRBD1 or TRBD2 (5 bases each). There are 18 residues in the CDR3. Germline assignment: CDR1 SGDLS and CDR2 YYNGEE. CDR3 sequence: CAGSPRLNGGTSSYEQYF. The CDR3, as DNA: TGTGCCGGCAGCCCTAGGTTGAATGGGGGAACCAGCTCCTACGAGCAGTACTTC.

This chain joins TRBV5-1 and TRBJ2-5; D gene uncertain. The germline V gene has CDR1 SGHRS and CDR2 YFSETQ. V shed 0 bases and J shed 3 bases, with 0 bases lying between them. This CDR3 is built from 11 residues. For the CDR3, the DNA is TGCGCCAGCAGCTTGGAAGAGACCCAGTACTTC. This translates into CASSLEETQYF.

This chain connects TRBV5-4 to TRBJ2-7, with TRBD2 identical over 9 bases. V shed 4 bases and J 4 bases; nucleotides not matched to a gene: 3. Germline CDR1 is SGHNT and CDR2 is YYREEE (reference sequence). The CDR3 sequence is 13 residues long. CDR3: CASSPSGVYEQYF. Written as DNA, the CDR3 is TGTGCCAGCAGCCCTAGCGGGGTATACGAGCAGTACTTC.

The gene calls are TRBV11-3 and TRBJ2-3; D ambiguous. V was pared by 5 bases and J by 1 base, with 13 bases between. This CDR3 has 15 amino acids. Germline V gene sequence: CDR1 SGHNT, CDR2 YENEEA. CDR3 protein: CASSAQTRRTDTQYF. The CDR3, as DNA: TGTGCCAGCAGCGCACAGACACGCCGCACAGATACGCAGTATTTT. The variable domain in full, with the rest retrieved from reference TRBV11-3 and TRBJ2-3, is EAGVVQSPRYKIIEKKQPVAFWCNPISGHNTLYWYLQNLGQGPELLIRYENEEAVDDSQLPKDRFSAERLKGVDSTLKIQPAELGDSAVYLCASSAQTRRTDTQYFGPGTRLTVL.

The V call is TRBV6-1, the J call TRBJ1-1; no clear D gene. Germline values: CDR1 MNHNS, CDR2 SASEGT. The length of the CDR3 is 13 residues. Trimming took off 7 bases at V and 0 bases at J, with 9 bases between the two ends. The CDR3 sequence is CASMPTLNTEAFF. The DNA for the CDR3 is TGTGCCAGCATGCCGACATTGAACACTGAAGCTTTCTTT.

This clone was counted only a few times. The CDR3 protein is CASSLSRALGDTQYF. In DNA, the CDR3 is TGTGCCAGCAGCCTAAGCCGGGCCCTGGGAGATACGCAGTATTTT. The V gene is TRBV11-2, the J gene TRBJ2-3; D remains ambiguous. The CDR3 runs to 15 residues. V was cut by 5 bases and J by 5 bases, with 17 bases left in between. Germline loops: CDR1 SGHAT, CDR2 FQNNGV. Drawing the rest from reference TRBV11-2 and TRBJ2-3, the complete variable domain is EAGVAQSPRYKIIEKRQSVAFWCNPISGHATLYWYQQILGQGPKLLIQFQNNGVVDDSQLPKDRFSAERLKGVDSTLKIQPAKLEDSAVYLCASSLSRALGDTQYFGPGTRLTVL.

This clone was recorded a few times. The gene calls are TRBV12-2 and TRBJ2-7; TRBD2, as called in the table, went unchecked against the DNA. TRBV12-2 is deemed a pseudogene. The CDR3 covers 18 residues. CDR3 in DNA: TGTGCAAGTCGCCCTGGACTAGGCCGAGATAAATCCCTACGAAAGCAGTACTTC. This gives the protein CASRPGLGRDKSLRKQYF.

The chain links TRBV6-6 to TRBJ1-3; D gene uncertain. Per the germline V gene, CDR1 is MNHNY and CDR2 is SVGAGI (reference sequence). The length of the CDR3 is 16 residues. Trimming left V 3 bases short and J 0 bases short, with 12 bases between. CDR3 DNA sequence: TGTGCCAGCAGTTATACACGGCCGAGCTCTGGAAACACCATATATTTT. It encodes CASSYTRPSSGNTIYF.

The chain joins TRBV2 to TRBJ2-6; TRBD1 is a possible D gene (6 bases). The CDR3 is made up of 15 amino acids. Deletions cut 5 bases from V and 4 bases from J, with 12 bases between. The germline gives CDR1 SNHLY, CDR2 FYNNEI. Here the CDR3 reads CASSLGGTGANVLTF. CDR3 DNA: TGTGCCAGCAGTCTTGGGGGCACCGGGGCCAACGTCCTGACTTTC. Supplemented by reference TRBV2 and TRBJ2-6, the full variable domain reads EPEVTQTPSHQVTQMGQEVILRCVPISNHLYFYWYRQILGQKVEFLVSFYNNEISEKSEIFDDQFSVERPDGSNFTLKIRSTKLEDSAMYFCASSLGGTGANVLTFGAGSRLTVL.

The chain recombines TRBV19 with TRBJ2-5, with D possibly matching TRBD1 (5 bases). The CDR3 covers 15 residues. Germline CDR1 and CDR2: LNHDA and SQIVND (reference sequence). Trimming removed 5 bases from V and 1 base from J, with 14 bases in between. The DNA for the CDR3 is TGTGCCAGTAGTTTTGGGGCGAGTTTCCAAGAGACCCAGTACTTC. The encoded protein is CASSFGASFQETQYF. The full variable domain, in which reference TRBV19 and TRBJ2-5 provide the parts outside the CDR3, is DGGITQSPKYLFRKEGQNVTLSCEQNLNHDAMYWYRQDPGQGLRLIYYSQIVNDFQKGDIAEGYSVSREKKESFPLTVTSAQKNPTAFYLCASSFGASFQETQYFGPGTRLLVL.